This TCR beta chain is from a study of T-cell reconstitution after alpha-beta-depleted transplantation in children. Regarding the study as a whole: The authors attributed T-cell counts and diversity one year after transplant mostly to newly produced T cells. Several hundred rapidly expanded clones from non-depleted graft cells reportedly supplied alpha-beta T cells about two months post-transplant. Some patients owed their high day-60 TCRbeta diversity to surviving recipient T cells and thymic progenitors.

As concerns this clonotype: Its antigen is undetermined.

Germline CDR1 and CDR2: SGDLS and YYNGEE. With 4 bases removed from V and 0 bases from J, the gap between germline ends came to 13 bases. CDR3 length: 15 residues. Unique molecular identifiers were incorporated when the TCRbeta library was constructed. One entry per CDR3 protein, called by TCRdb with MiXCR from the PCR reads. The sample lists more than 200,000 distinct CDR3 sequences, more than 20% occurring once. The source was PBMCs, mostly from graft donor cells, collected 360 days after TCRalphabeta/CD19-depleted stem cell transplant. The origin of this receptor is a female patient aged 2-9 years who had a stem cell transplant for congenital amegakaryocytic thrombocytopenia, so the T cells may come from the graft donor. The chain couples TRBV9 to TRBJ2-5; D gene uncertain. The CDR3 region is CASSPVGWNQETQYF. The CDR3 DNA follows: TGTGCCAGCAGCCCAGTGGGCTGGAACCAAGAGACCCAGTACTTC.